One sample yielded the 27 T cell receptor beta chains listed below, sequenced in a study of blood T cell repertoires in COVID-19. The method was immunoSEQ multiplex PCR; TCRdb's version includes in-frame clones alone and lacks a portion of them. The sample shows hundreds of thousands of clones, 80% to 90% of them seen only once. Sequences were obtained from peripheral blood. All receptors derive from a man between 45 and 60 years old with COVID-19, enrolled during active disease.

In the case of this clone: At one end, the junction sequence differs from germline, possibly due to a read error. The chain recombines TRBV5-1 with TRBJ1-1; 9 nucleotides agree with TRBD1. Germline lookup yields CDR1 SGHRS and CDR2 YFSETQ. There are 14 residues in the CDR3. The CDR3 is CASSLGTGNSEAFF. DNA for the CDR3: TGCGCCAGCAGCTTAGGGACAGGGAACTCTGAAGCTTTCTTT.

The chain's CDR3 is CASSQPRLSSYEQYF. The CDR3 DNA follows: TGTGCCAGCAGCCAACCGCGGTTGAGCTCCTACGAGCAGTACTTC. This rearrangement joins TRBV3-1 (or the pseudogene TRBV3-2) to TRBJ2-7; D is undetermined. Deletions cut 2 bases from V and 0 bases from J, with 11 bases between. The CDR3 totals 15 residues. In germline, CDR1 is LGHDT, CDR2 YNNKEL (reference sequence).

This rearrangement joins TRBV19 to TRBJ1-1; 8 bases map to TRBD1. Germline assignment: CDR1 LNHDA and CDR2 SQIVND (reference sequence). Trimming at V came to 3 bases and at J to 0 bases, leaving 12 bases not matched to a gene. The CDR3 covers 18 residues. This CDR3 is CASSIIFGTGIMNTEAFF. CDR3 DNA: TGTGCCAGTAGTATTATTTTTGGGACAGGAATAATGAACACTGAAGCTTTCTTT.

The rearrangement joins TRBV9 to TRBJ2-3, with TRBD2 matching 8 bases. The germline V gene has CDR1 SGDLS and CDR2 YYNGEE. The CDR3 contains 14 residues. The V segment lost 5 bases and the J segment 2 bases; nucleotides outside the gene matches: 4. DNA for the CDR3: TGTGCCAGCAGGCGGGGGGCTACCACAGATACGCAGTATTTT. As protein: CASRRGATTDTQYF.

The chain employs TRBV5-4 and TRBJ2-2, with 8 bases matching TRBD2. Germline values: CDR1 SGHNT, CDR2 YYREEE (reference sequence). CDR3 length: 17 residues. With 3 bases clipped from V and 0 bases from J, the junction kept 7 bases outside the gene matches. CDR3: CASSSGGAGSNTGELFF. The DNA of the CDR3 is TGTGCCAGCAGCTCGGGAGGGGCGGGCTCGAACACCGGGGAGCTGTTTTTT.

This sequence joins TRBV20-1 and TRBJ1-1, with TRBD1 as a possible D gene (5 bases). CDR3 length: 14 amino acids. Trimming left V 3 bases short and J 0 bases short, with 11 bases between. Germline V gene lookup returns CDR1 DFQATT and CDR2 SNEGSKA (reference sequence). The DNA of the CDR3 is TGCAGTGCTAGTCGACAGTCCATGAACACTGAAGCTTTCTTT. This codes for CSASRQSMNTEAFF.

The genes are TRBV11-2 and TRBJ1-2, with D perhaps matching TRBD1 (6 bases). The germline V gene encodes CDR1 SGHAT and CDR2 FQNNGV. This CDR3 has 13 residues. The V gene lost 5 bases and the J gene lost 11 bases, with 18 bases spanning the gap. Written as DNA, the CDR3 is TGTGCCAGCAGCCACCCTCCAGGGGCCGTGTACACCTTC. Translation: CASSHPPGAVYTF.

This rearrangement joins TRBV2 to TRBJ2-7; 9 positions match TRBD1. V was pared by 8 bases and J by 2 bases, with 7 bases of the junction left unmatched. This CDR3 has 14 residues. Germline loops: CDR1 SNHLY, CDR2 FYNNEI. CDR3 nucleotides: TGTGCCAGCCAACGGACAGGGGTCCCCTACGAGCAGTACTTC. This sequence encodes CASQRTGVPYEQYF.

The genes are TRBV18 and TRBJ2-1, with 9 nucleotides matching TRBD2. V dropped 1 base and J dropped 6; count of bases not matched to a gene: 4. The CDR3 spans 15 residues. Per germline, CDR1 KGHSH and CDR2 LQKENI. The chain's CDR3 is CASSPLAGEGNEQFF. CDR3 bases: TGTGCCAGCTCACCACTAGCGGGGGAGGGCAATGAGCAGTTCTTC.

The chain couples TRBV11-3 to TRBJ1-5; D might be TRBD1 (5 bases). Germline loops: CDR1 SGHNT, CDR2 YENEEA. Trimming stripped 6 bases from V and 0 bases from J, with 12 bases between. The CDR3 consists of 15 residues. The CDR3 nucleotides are TGTGCCAGCAGAAAGAGACAGTATAGCAATCAGCCCCAGCATTTT. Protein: CASRKRQYSNQPQHF.

The CDR3 protein is CASSLGQAILENEAFF. CDR3 sequence (DNA): TGTGCCAGCAGCCTGGGACAGGCTATATTAGAAAATGAAGCTTTCTTT. This chain links TRBV14 with TRBJ1-1; 8 nucleotides line up with TRBD1. Looked up from germline, CDR1 is SGHDN and CDR2 is FVKESK. The J segment lost 7 bases and the V segment lost 4 bases, leaving 14 bases of the junction unmatched. The CDR3 has 16 amino acids.

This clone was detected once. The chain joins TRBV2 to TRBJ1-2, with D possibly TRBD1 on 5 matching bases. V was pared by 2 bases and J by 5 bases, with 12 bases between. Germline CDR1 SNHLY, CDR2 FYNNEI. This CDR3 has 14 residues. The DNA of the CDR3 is TGTGCCAGCAGTGAACAGGGCGCTTCGTATGGCTACACCTTC. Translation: CASSEQGASYGYTF.

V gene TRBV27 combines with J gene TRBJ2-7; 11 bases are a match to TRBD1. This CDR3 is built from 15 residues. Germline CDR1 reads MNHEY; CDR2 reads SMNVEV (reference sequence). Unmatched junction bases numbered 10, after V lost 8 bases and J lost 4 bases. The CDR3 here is CASGQGTGGMYEQYF. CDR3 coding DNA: TGTGCCAGCGGCCAAGGGACAGGGGGTATGTACGAGCAGTACTTC.

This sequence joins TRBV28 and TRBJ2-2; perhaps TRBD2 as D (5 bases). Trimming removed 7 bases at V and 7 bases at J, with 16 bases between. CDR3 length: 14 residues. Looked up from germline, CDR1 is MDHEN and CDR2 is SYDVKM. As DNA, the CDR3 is TGTGCCAGCACTAAAGACGGGGTCATCGGGGAGCTGTTTTTT. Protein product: CASTKDGVIGELFF.

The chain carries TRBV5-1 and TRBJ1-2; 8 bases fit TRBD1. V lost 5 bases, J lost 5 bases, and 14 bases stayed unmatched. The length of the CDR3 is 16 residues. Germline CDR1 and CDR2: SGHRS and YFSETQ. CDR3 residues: CASRQVGQGGFYGYTF. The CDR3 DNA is TGCGCCAGCAGACAGGTCGGACAGGGAGGGTTTTATGGCTACACCTTC.

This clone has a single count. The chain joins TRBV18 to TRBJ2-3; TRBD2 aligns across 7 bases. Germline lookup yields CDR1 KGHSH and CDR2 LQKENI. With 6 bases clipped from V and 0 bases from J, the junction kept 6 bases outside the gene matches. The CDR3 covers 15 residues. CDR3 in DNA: TGTGCCAGCTCCTATAGCGGGCCTAGCACAGATACGCAGTATTTT. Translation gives CASSYSGPSTDTQYF.

For the CDR3, the DNA is TGCGCCAGCAGCCTCCCCGTACAGGAAGAGACCCAGTACTTC. Its protein product is CASSLPVQEETQYF. The V call is TRBV5-1, the J call TRBJ2-5, with D tentatively TRBD1 (5 bases). Germline V gene data show CDR1 as SGHRS and CDR2 as YFSETQ. The V gene lost 4 bases and the J gene lost 3 bases, with 13 bases spanning the gap. This CDR3 has 14 residues.

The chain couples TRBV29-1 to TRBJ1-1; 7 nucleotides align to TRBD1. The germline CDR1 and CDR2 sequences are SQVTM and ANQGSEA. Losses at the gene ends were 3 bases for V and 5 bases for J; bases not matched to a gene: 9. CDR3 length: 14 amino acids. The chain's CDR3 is CSVDGWDRGTEAFF. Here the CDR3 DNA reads TGCAGCGTTGACGGCTGGGACAGAGGGACTGAAGCTTTCTTT.

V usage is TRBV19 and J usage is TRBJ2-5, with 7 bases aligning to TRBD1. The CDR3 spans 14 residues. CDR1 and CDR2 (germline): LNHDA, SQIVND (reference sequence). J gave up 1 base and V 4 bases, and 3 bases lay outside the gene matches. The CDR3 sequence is CASSTTGSQETQYF. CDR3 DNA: TGTGCCAGTAGTACGACAGGGTCCCAAGAGACCCAGTACTTC.

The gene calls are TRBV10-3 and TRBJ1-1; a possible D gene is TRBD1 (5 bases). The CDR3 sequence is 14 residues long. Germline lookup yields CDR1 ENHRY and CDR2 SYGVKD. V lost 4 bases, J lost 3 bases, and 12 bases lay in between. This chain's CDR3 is CAISGRQGDTEAFF. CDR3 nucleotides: TGTGCCATCAGTGGGCGGCAGGGTGACACTGAAGCTTTCTTT.

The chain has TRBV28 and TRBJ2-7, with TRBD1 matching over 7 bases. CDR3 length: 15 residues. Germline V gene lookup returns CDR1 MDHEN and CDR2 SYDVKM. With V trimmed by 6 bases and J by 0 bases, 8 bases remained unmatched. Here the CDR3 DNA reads TGTGCCAGCAGGACGACAGGGATGAACTCCTACGAGCAGTACTTC. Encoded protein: CASRTTGMNSYEQYF.

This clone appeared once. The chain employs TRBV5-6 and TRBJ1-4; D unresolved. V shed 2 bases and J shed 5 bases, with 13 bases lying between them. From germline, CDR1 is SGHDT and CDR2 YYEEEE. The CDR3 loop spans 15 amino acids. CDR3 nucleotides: TGTGCCAGCAGCTTTTCCTCCCGGTCCAATGAAAAACTGTTTTTT. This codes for CASSFSSRSNEKLFF.

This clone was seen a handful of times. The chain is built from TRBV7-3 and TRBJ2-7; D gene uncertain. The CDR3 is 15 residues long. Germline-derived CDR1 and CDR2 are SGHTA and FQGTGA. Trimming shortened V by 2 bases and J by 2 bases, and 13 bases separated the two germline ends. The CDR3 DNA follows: TGTGCCAGCAGCTTACGCGGCGTACCCCCCTACGAGCAGTACTTC. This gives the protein CASSLRGVPPYEQYF.

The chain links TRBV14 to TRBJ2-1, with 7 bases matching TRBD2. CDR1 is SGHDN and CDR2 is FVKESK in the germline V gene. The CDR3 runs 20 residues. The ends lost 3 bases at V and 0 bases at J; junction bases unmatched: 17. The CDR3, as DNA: TGTGCCAGCAGCCAGGTAGATTCTTGGGCGGGAGCGATCTCCTACAATGAGCAGTTCTTC. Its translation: CASSQVDSWAGAISYNEQFF.

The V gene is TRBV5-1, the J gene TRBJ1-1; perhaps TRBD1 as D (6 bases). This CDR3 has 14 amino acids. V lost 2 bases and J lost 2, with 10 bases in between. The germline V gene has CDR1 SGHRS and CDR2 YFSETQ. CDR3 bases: TGCGCCAGCAGCTTAGGACAGACTAACACTGAAGCTTTCTTT. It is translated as CASSLGQTNTEAFF.

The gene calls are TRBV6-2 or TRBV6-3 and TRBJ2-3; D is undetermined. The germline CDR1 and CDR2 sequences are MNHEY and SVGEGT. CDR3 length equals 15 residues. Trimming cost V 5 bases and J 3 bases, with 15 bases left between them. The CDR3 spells CASSPDSRPTDTQYF. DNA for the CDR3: TGTGCCAGCAGTCCAGACTCCCGCCCGACAGATACGCAGTATTTT.

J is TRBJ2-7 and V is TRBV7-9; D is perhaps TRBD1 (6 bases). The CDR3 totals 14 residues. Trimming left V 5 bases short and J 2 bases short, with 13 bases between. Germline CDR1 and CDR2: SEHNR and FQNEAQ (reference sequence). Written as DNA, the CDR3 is TGTGCCAGCAGCGGCCCACAGGGAACCTACGAGCAGTACTTC. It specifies CASSGPQGTYEQYF. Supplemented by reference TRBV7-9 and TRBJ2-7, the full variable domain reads DTGVSQNPRHKITKRGQNVTFRCDPISEHNRLYWYRQTLGQGPEFLTYFQNEAQLEKSRLLSDRFSAERPKGSFSTLEIQRTEQGDSAMYLCASSGPQGTYEQYFGPGTRLTVT.